This T cell receptor (beta chain) originates from a study of T-cell memory formation after mild COVID-19. Study summary: TCR clusters showed largely donor specificity. Overall study results and limits: Of the contracting clones, CD4+ ones lay mainly in CM and EM, and CD8+ ones in EMRA.

Germline CDR1 is SQVTM and CDR2 is ANQGSEA. Trimming pared 3 bases from V and 0 bases from J, leaving 3 bases between. The CDR3 has 13 residues. The table lists this clonotype with a few counts. The target antigen is unknown. TCRdb used MiXCR to reprocess the 5' RACE reads, holding one entry per CDR3 protein. The sample has 190,000 or so distinct CDR3 sequences, about 22% seen once; the top ten hold roughly 23%. Sequencing was performed on PBMCs or a T cell subset sorted from them (not recorded which). The source of this sequence is an adult woman who had mild COVID-19 (a few samples of this study predate the infection). Cell type and time point are not known. This sequence joins TRBV29-1 and TRBJ2-6, with D unresolved. CDR3: CSVDSSGANVLTF. CDR3 nucleotides: TGCAGCGTTGACAGCTCTGGGGCCAACGTCCTGACTTTC.